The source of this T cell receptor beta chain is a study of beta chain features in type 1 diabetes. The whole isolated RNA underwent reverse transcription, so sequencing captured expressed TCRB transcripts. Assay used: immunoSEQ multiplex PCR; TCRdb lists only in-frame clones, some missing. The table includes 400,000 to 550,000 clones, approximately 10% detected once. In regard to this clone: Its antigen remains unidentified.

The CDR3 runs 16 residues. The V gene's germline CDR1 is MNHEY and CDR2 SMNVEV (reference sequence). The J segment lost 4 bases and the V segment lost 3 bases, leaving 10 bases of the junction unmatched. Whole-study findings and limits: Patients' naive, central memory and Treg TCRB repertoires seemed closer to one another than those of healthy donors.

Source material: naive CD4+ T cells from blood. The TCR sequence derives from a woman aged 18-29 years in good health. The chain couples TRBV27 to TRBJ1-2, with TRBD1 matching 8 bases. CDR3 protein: CASSFTRGQDSYGYTF. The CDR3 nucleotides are TGTGCCAGCAGTTTTACCCGGGGACAGGACTCCTATGGCTACACCTTC.